This entry describes one TCR beta chain. The antigen is unknown. This specimen comes from a study of cytomegalovirus exposure and HLA in healthy donors. Background on the study: Most genotyped donors, approximately 77% of more than 300, had Caucasian-associated genetic ancestry.

Per the germline V gene, CDR1 is LNHDA and CDR2 is SQIVND (reference sequence). The CDR3 sequence is 14 residues long. Trimming shortened V by 5 bases and J by 7 bases, and 15 bases separated the two germline ends. 13 Jbeta primers and 60 Vbeta primers were used for the PCR. This table comes from immunoSEQ multiplex PCR, and its TCRdb copy is limited to in-frame clones, with some not included. The data hold fewer than 350,000 clones, with 70% to 90% observed a single time. Study-wide results and caveats: As immune exposure information, only CMV serostatus was available. It was likely that a cluster of highly shared sequence variants was a sequencing artifact. Exclusion applied to some V segments, including TRBV6-2 and TRBV6-3, as they were indistinguishable.

The V gene is TRBV19, the J gene TRBJ2-1; maybe TRBD2 (7 bases). This clonotype was sampled from a young woman in good health and CMV-seronegative. The sample was PBMCs. CDR3 in DNA: TGTGCCAGTAGTGGGTGGGGGGGCGTAAATGAGCAGTTCTTC. As protein: CASSGWGGVNEQFF.